These 16 T cell receptor beta chains originate from one sample sequenced in a study of spatial heterogeneity in lung cancer. Time point reported: sample taken at primary tumor resection. TCRdb reprocessed the 5' RACE reads with MiXCR, giving one entry per CDR3 protein. Of about 100,000 distinct CDR3 sequences detected, around 4.8% appear once; the ten largest clones hold around 20%. These receptors have no identified antigens. Overall study results and limits: Tumor mutation count correlated with how many alpha and beta TCRs expanded intratumorally.

The sample consisted of lung tumor tissue, taken at surgery. Receptors were obtained from a male donor with early-stage non-small cell lung cancer.

This clonotype has ten or more counts. This chain joins TRBV11-2 and TRBJ1-1; no clear D. CDR1 and CDR2 from the germline V gene are SGHAT and FQNNGV. This CDR3 is 13 amino acids long. Deletions cut 3 bases from V and 1 base from J, with 6 bases between. The CDR3 nucleotides read TGTGCCAGCAGCTTGACGGGGAACACTGAAGCTTTCTTT. This translates into CASSLTGNTEAFF. The whole variable domain, filled in from reference TRBV11-2 and TRBJ1-1, reads EAGVAQSPRYKIIEKRQSVAFWCNPISGHATLYWYQQILGQGPKLLIQFQNNGVVDDSQLPKDRFSAERLKGVDSTLKIQPAKLEDSAVYLCASSLTGNTEAFFGQGTRLTVV.

At least ten counts were recorded for this clonotype. This chain uses TRBV6-5 with TRBJ2-7; D not resolved. There are 13 residues in the CDR3. Germline V gene sequence: CDR1 MNHEY, CDR2 SVGAGI. Trimming removed 7 bases from V and 0 bases from J, with 10 bases in between. The CDR3 nucleotides read TGTGCCAGCACCGACACGAACTCCTACGAGCAGTACTTC. This encodes CASTDTNSYEQYF.

The chain recombines TRBV5-4 with TRBJ2-3; no clear D. In germline, CDR1 is SGHNT, CDR2 YYREEE (reference sequence). The V end lost 4 bases, the J end lost 1 base, and 10 bases lay between the germline ends. The CDR3 loop spans 14 amino acids. The CDR3: CASSPQSGTDTQYF. The CDR3 bases are TGTGCCAGCAGCCCACAGTCGGGCACAGATACGCAGTATTTT.

This clonotype was found many times. This chain connects TRBV4-1 to TRBJ2-3; D possibly matches TRBD1 or TRBD2 (6 bases each). The germline V gene has CDR1 MGHRA and CDR2 YSYEKL. The CDR3 has 14 amino acids. The V gene lost 0 bases and the J gene lost 4 bases, with 8 bases spanning the gap. Here the CDR3 reads CASSQDRGPDTQYF. DNA of the CDR3: TGCGCCAGCAGCCAAGATCGGGGGCCAGATACGCAGTATTTT.

As concerns this clonotype: A much larger clone differs by one base, so this may be a read error. The CDR3 region has the DNA TGTTCCAGCAGGGACAGGGGGTCCACAGATACGCAGTATTTT. Amino acid sequence: CSSRDRGSTDTQYF. The genes are TRBV27 and TRBJ2-3, with 11 bases that match TRBD1. The V gene's germline CDR1 is MNHEY and CDR2 SMNVEV (reference sequence). This CDR3 is 14 amino acids long.

Many counts were recorded for this clonotype. This chain links TRBV5-1 with TRBJ2-7; 9 nucleotides match TRBD1. CDR3 length equals 14 residues. V gave up 4 bases and J gave up 3 bases; unmatched junction bases: 5. The germline CDR1 and CDR2 sequences are SGHRS and YFSETQ. CDR3 residues: CASSPDRGGYEQYF. CDR3 in DNA: TGCGCCAGCAGCCCCGACAGGGGGGGCTACGAGCAGTACTTC.

This clonotype has ten or more counts. The V gene is TRBV29-1, the J gene TRBJ1-3; 7 bases are a match to TRBD1. V shed 4 bases and J 2 bases; nucleotides not matched to a gene: 2. The germline V gene encodes CDR1 SQVTM and CDR2 ANQGSEA. The CDR3 has 13 residues. The CDR3 region is CSVAGTAGNTIYF. The CDR3 DNA is TGCAGCGTTGCCGGGACAGCTGGAAACACCATATATTTT.

Many counts were recorded for this clonotype. The chain couples TRBV28 to TRBJ1-5; possible D gene TRBD1, 5 bases. The CDR3 runs 15 residues. Trimming took 5 bases from V and 8 from J, leaving 19 bases between them. Germline V gene lookup returns CDR1 MDHEN and CDR2 SYDVKM. In DNA form, the CDR3 reads TGTGCCAGCAGTCCCTCTGACAGCCTCTGGAAGCCCCAGCATTTT. It encodes CASSPSDSLWKPQHF.

The chain uses TRBV6-5 and TRBJ2-5; tentative D call: TRBD1 (6 bases). The germline V and J ends were trimmed by 0 bases and 2 bases, with 13 bases remaining between them. Germline CDR1 MNHEY, CDR2 SVGAGI. The CDR3 totals 16 residues. The CDR3 bases are TGTGCCAGCAGTTACTCGAAGGCGACAGGACAAGAGACCCAGTACTTC. Its translation is CASSYSKATGQETQYF.

This clonotype was seen many times. The J gene is TRBJ1-5, the V gene TRBV3-1; D is uncertain. The CDR3 has 14 amino acids. Germline V gene sequence: CDR1 LGHDT, CDR2 YNNKEL (reference sequence). The V end was cut by 0 bases, the J end by 7 bases, with 10 bases between. The CDR3 protein is CASSQDPALQPQHF. CDR3 nucleotides: TGTGCCAGCAGCCAAGACCCGGCCCTCCAGCCCCAGCATTTT. Drawing the rest from reference TRBV3-1 and TRBJ1-5, the complete variable domain is DTAVSQTPKYLVTQMGNDKSIKCEQNLGHDTMYWYKQDSKKFLKIMFSYNNKELIINETVPNRFSPKSPDKAHLNLHINSLELGDSAVYFCASSQDPALQPQHFGDGTRLSIL.

This chain uses TRBV3-1 with TRBJ1-4; no clear D gene. CDR3 length equals 14 residues. Trimming removed 4 bases at V and 7 bases at J, with 13 bases between. Germline CDR1 reads LGHDT; CDR2 reads YNNKEL (reference sequence). The CDR3, as DNA: TGTGCCAGCAGCCGAGGGAGGATAGGTGAAAAACTGTTTTTT. It yields the protein CASSRGRIGEKLFF.

A remark on this clonotype: A much larger clone is a single base away; this may be a read error. It is likely a read error, because the conserved phenylalanine at the end of the CDR3 is missing. This chain connects TRBV12-3 or TRBV12-4 to TRBJ1-2; perhaps TRBD1 as D (5 bases). The V end was cut by 8 bases, the J end by 2 bases, with 9 bases between. This CDR3 has 12 amino acids. The CDR3 DNA reads as TGTGCCAGCGGAGCAGGGAACTATGGCTACACCCTC. It is translated as CASGAGNYGYTL.

This clonotype has only a few counts. CDR3 DNA sequence: TGTGCCAGCAGGGGCTTTGACTCTGGGGCCAACGTCCTGACTTTC. This gives the protein CASRGFDSGANVLTF. The chain couples TRBV27 to TRBJ2-6, with D unresolved. The CDR3 sequence is 15 residues long. Per the germline V gene, CDR1 is MNHEY and CDR2 is SMNVEV (reference sequence). Trimming cost V 6 bases and J 0 bases, with 9 bases left between them.

In its sample, this clonotype was seen many times. The J gene is TRBJ2-7, the V gene TRBV18; D unclear. Germline V CDR1 and CDR2: KGHSH, LQKENI. This CDR3 has 14 amino acids. Trimming cost V 2 bases and J 6 bases, with 14 bases left between them. The CDR3 here is CASSPSNSPAEQYF. Written as DNA, the CDR3 is TGTGCCAGCTCACCAAGCAACAGTCCGGCCGAGCAGTACTTC.

This clonotype was found many times. The gene calls are TRBV28 and TRBJ1-4; no clear D. Germline loops: CDR1 MDHEN, CDR2 SYDVKM. The V gene lost 6 bases and the J gene lost 8 bases, with 13 bases spanning the gap. CDR3 length: 13 amino acids. CDR3 bases: TGTGCCAGCAGGAGTGGAGGCAGCGAAAAACTGTTTTTT. Translating gives CASRSGGSEKLFF.

This clonotype occurred many times. V usage is TRBV6-6 and J usage is TRBJ1-4; possible D gene TRBD1, 6 bases. CDR1 is MNHNY, CDR2 SVGAGI, per germline (reference sequence). V lost 2 bases, J lost 4 bases, and 17 bases lay in between. This CDR3 comprises 17 residues. CDR3 bases: TGTGCCAGCAGTTACGACCGCCTACAGGGCCGTAATGAAAAACTGTTTTTT. Protein sequence: CASSYDRLQGRNEKLFF.